A single sample is the source of the 16 T cell receptor beta chains below, sequenced in a study of blood T cell repertoires in COVID-19. Data came from immunoSEQ multiplex PCR; TCRdb stores just in-frame clones and leaves some out. The sample lists approximately 260,000 clones, around 90% occurring once. Material: peripheral blood. The receptors here all came from a man over 45 with acute or convalescent COVID-19.

The chain carries TRBV5-4 and TRBJ2-3; possibly TRBD1 for D (5 bases). The CDR3 runs to 13 residues. Germline V CDR1 and CDR2: SGHNT, YYREEE (reference sequence). With 9 bases removed from V and 1 base from J, the gap between germline ends came to 12 bases. The CDR3 sequence is CAIRQTGTDTQYF. In DNA, the CDR3 is TGTGCCATACGACAGACAGGCACAGATACGCAGTATTTT.

V gene TRBV10-3 combines with J gene TRBJ1-2, with D possibly matching TRBD1 (5 bases). The CDR3 totals 18 residues. Germline V gene data show CDR1 as ENHRY and CDR2 as SYGVKD. V lost 0 bases and J lost 2, with 19 bases in between. The CDR3 DNA sequence: TGTGCCATCAGTGAGTCGACTCTGGCACAGGCTTTCAACTATGGCTACACCTTC. It codes for CAISESTLAQAFNYGYTF.

The chain links TRBV7-2 to TRBJ2-7; 7 positions agree with TRBD1. CDR1 SGHTA and CDR2 FQGNSA come from the germline V gene. This CDR3 is 14 amino acids long. V was pared by 5 bases and J by 5 bases, with 9 bases of the junction left unmatched. Written as DNA, the CDR3 is TGTGCCAGCAGCGAGAGACCGACAGGGAACGAGCAGTACTTC. Its protein product is CASSERPTGNEQYF.

The count of this clone is one. This chain links TRBV5-6 with TRBJ2-3; 8 nucleotides agree with TRBD2. CDR3 length: 17 residues. V trimming: 0 bases; J trimming: 0 bases; junction bases outside the gene matches: 6. Germline loops: CDR1 SGHDT, CDR2 YYEEEE. CDR3 amino acids: CASSLVGRATSTDTQYF. As DNA, the CDR3 is TGTGCCAGCAGCTTGGTCGGGAGGGCGACTAGCACAGATACGCAGTATTTT.

The chain employs TRBV30 and TRBJ1-3; D might be TRBD1 (6 bases). The CDR3 runs 16 residues. CDR1 is GTSNPN, CDR2 SVGIG, per germline (reference sequence). The V gene lost 0 bases and the J gene lost 0 bases, with 12 bases spanning the gap. The CDR3 protein is CAWSVRTVSSGNTIYF. In DNA, the CDR3 is TGTGCCTGGAGTGTACGGACAGTTAGCTCTGGAAACACCATATATTTT.

The chain joins TRBV11-2 to TRBJ2-7; 8 positions agree with TRBD2. With V trimmed by 0 bases and J by 4 bases, 2 bases remained unmatched. The germline CDR1 and CDR2 sequences are SGHAT and FQNNGV. CDR3 size: 14 residues. The CDR3 spells CASSLDIAGYEQYF. DNA for the CDR3: TGTGCCAGCAGCTTAGATATAGCGGGATACGAGCAGTACTTC.

The rearrangement joins TRBV7-8 to TRBJ2-5, with D tentatively TRBD2 (6 bases). V gave up 1 base and J gave up 1 base, with 7 bases separating them. The CDR3 extends over 14 amino acids. The V gene's germline CDR1 is SGHVS and CDR2 FQNEAQ. The CDR3: CASSLDGGQETQYF. CDR3 nucleotide sequence: TGTGCCAGCAGCTTAGACGGGGGCCAAGAGACCCAGTACTTC.

This clone was seen once. V gene TRBV7-9 combines with J gene TRBJ1-2; possibly TRBD1 for D (5 bases). V gave up 5 bases and J gave up 4 bases, with 17 bases separating them. Germline V gene sequence: CDR1 SEHNR, CDR2 FQNEAQ (reference sequence). This CDR3 has 15 amino acids. The CDR3 reads CASSPTALPGYGYTF. The CDR3, as DNA: TGTGCCAGCAGCCCGACAGCGCTACCTGGCTATGGCTACACCTTC.

V and J are TRBV15 and TRBJ2-3; maybe TRBD1 (5 bases). Trimming removed 1 base from V and 4 bases from J, with 9 bases in between. The V gene's germline CDR1 is LNHNV and CDR2 YYDKDF (reference sequence). This CDR3 contains 14 residues. The CDR3 sequence is CATSRVGHPDTQYF. The CDR3 coding sequence is TGTGCCACCAGCAGAGTAGGACATCCAGATACGCAGTATTTT.

The chain combines TRBV3-1 (or the pseudogene TRBV3-2) with TRBJ2-4; perhaps TRBD1 as D (5 bases). V was clipped by 3 bases and J by 3 bases, with 12 bases between them. The CDR3 has 15 residues. Germline loops: CDR1 LGHDT, CDR2 YNNKEL (reference sequence). The CDR3 protein is CASSQAGFGKNIQYF. The CDR3 coding sequence is TGTGCCAGCAGCCAGGCAGGGTTTGGCAAAAACATTCAGTACTTC.

The V gene is TRBV13, the J gene TRBJ1-6; D is possibly TRBD1 (6 bases). CDR1 and CDR2 (germline): PRHDT, FYEKMQ (reference sequence). This CDR3 has 16 amino acids. V was pared by 2 bases and J by 8 bases, with 16 bases between. The CDR3 DNA sequence: TGTGCCAGCAGCTTATCCCTAGCAGGGGTGTATTCACCCCTCCACTTT. Translation: CASSLSLAGVYSPLHF.

The chain uses TRBV10-1 and TRBJ2-7; 7 bases line up with TRBD2. The CDR3 has 13 residues. The V segment lost 6 bases and the J segment 1 base; nucleotides outside the gene matches: 3. CDR1 and CDR2 from the germline V gene are WNHNN and SYGVQD (reference sequence). The CDR3 is CASRSSGSYEQYF. CDR3 bases: TGCGCCAGCAGGTCTAGCGGTTCCTACGAGCAGTACTTC.

The chain couples TRBV7-9 to TRBJ1-3; 8 bases are shared with TRBD1. The ends lost 5 bases at V and 2 bases at J; junction bases unmatched: 8. The germline V gene has CDR1 SEHNR and CDR2 FQNEAQ (reference sequence). This CDR3 has 16 amino acids. For the CDR3, the DNA is TGTGCCAGCAGCGAAGGACAGGGTTTGACTGGAAACACCATATATTTT. Translating it yields CASSEGQGLTGNTIYF.

The chain joins TRBV29-1 to TRBJ1-1; no definite D call. Germline lookup yields CDR1 SQVTM and CDR2 ANQGSEA. The CDR3 loop spans 12 amino acids. Trimming removed 4 bases at V and 0 bases at J, with 6 bases between. In DNA form, the CDR3 reads TGCAGCGTTGGTAATGTGAACACTGAAGCTTTCTTT. Encoded protein: CSVGNVNTEAFF.

This chain links TRBV5-1 with TRBJ1-1, with 7 bases matching TRBD1. V lost 4 bases to trimming and J lost 7 bases; unmatched junction nucleotides: 7. The CDR3 extends over 13 amino acids. CDR1 is SGHRS, CDR2 YFSETQ, per germline. The CDR3 DNA reads as TGCGCCAGCAGCGACGACAGGGTGGGTGAAGCTTTCTTT. Translation: CASSDDRVGEAFF.

The genes are TRBV29-1 and TRBJ2-1; 7 bases agree with TRBD1. CDR3 length equals 14 residues. The germline V gene has CDR1 SQVTM and CDR2 ANQGSEA. After removal of 6 bases from V and 4 bases from J, the junction contained 9 bases not matched to a gene. CDR3 in DNA: TGCAGCGTGGGCCGGGACAGTACTTACAATGAGCAGTTCTTC. This sequence encodes CSVGRDSTYNEQFF.